These T cell receptor beta chains were read from a single sample in a study of blood T cells in healthy people across ages. TCRdb reprocessed the 5' RACE reads via MiXCR and lists one record per CDR3 protein. The sample consists of hundreds of thousands of distinct CDR3 sequences, around 26% of them appearing once. The source material was blood. These receptors came from a woman of 80 years or more in good health. The CDR3 runs from the conserved cysteine through the conserved F or W. A D gene is named only where the DNA matches it firmly. Expanded clones are given a class, and other clones once, few, many or no size at all.

TRBV12-3/TRBV12-4	.	TRBJ1-1	many	TGTGCCAGCAGTTTAGCCGGTGAAGCTTTCTTT	CASSLAGEAFF
TRBV6-6	TRBD1	TRBJ1-2	many	TGTGCCAGCAGTCCCGGACAGGGAGGAGGCTACACCTTC	CASSPGQGGGYTF
TRBV7-2	TRBD1	TRBJ1-6	many	TGTGCCAGCAGCCGAGAGGGGGCGCGGAATTCACCCCTCCACTTT	CASSREGARNSPLHF
TRBV20-1	.	TRBJ1-4	few	TGCAGTGCTAGAGATTTGTCAGGGATAAATGAAAAACTGTTTTTT	CSARDLSGINEKLFF
TRBV27	.	TRBJ2-1	.	TGTGCCAGCAGTGCACTGGGGGTTAATGAGCAGTTCTTC	CASSALGVNEQFF
TRBV10-3	TRBD1	TRBJ2-7	many	TGTGCCATCAGGCTGGGGACAGACTACGAGCAGTACTTC	CAIRLGTDYEQYF
TRBV12-3/TRBV12-4	.	TRBJ2-3	.	TGTGCCAGCACCCAGGGGGGAGTGCGAGCAGATGCGGAATATTTT	CASTQGGVRADAEYF
TRBV7-2	.	TRBJ2-5	.	TGTGCCAGCAGCTTAAGGGCTAGCGTACAAGAGACCCAGTACTTC	CASSLRASVQETQYF
TRBV25-1	.	TRBJ2-7	.	TGTGCCAGCAGAGGATTTGGGTACGAGCAGTACTTC	CASRGFGYEQYF
TRBV28	TRBD1	TRBJ2-1	.	TGTGCCAGCAGCCGATACCAAACAGGGGGCCCCGAGCAGTTCTTC	CASSRYQTGGPEQFF
TRBV5-1	.	TRBJ1-2	few	TGCGTCAGCAGCGCCGCCGGGACATACTATGGCTACACCTTC	CVSSAAGTYYGYTF
TRBV7-2	.	TRBJ1-4	few	TGTGCCAGCAGCTCCTCCCGGGTCGTCGGTGAAAAACTGTTTTTT	CASSSSRVVGEKLFF
TRBV7-2	.	TRBJ2-3	many	TGTGCCAGCAGCTTTACCCACACAGATACGCAGTATTTT	CASSFTHTDTQYF
TRBV28	.	TRBJ2-1	many	TGTGCCAGCAGTTTTCAATACAATGAGCAGTTCTTC	CASSFQYNEQFF
TRBV19	.	TRBJ1-2	many	TGTGCCAGTAGTTTCCCCGGGACACTTCACTATGGCTACACCTTC	CASSFPGTLHYGYTF
TRBV6-5	.	TRBJ1-2	.	TGTGCCAGCAGTTACTCCTACAGGGCTACATTTTATGGCTACACCTTC	CASSYSYRATFYGYTF
TRBV7-9	.	TRBJ1-4	few	TGTGCCAGCAGCTGGGGGGGGCAGGAAAAACTGTTTTTT	CASSWGGQEKLFF
TRBV20-1	TRBD2	TRBJ2-1	.	TGCAGTGCTGGAGATCAAAAACTAGCGGGGGGATACAATGAGCAGTTCTTC	CSAGDQKLAGGYNEQFF
TRBV20-1	.	TRBJ2-3	many	TGCAGTGCCGATAGGCGGGGAGCTAGCACAGATACGCAGTATTTT	CSADRRGASTDTQYF
TRBV18	.	TRBJ2-5	many	TGTGCCAGCTCACCACCTTCAGGTTCGGAGGGAGAGACCCAGTACTTC	CASSPPSGSEGETQYF
TRBV7-8	.	TRBJ2-3	many	TGTGCCAGCAGCTCGTCGTTACGGGGCCGATACACAGATACGCAGTATTTT	CASSSSLRGRYTDTQYF
TRBV5-1	.	TRBJ1-4	many	TGCGCCAGCAGCATGACAGAATTTAATGAAAAACTGTTTTTT	CASSMTEFNEKLFF
TRBV7-2	.	TRBJ2-1	.	TGTGCCAGCAGTGGACTGTGGGTTAGGGGGGGCAATGAGCAGTTCTTC	CASSGLWVRGGNEQFF
TRBV28	.	TRBJ2-3	.	TGTGCCAGCAGTTTATGGGACATTGCCTCTAGCGCAGATACGCAGTATTTT	CASSLWDIASSADTQYF
TRBV12-3/TRBV12-4	TRBD1	TRBJ2-3	many	TGTGCCAGCAGTTTCGTGGGACAGGGGGCGCTGGATACGCAGTATTTT	CASSFVGQGALDTQYF
TRBV5-5	.	TRBJ2-2	many	TGTGCCAGCAGCGTCAGACAGGGAGGCACCGGGGAGCTGTTTTTT	CASSVRQGGTGELFF
TRBV28	.	TRBJ2-7	many	TGTGCCAGCAGGCTGTACGAGGGTTACGAGCAGTACTTC	CASRLYEGYEQYF
TRBV28	.	TRBJ2-6	many	TGTGCCAGCAGTACCGAGGGTGGTGGGGCCAACGTCCTGACTTTC	CASSTEGGGANVLTF
TRBV5-1	.	TRBJ1-2	many	TGCGCCAGCAGCTTGGGGGGTAACCTGGACTATGGCTACACCTTC	CASSLGGNLDYGYTF
TRBV2	.	TRBJ2-5	many	TGTGCCAGCATTCGGGGGCGTCAAGAGACCCAGTACTTC	CASIRGRQETQYF
TRBV7-2	.	TRBJ1-1	many	TGTGCCAGCAGCTCTAACTCGGGTGACACTGAAGCTTTCTTT	CASSSNSGDTEAFF
TRBV10-3	.	TRBJ2-5	once	TGTGCCATCAGTGAGGGGGGACCAGGGGAGACCCAGTACTTC	CAISEGGPGETQYF
TRBV20-1	TRBD2	TRBJ2-5	few	TGCAGTTACCTAGCGGGGGGGCTTTACCGAGAGACCCAGTACTTC	CSYLAGGLYRETQYF
TRBV4-3	.	TRBJ2-1	many	TGCGCCAGCAGCCACCCCGGGGGAAATGAGCAGTTCTTC	CASSHPGGNEQFF
TRBV9	TRBD2	TRBJ2-3	.	TGTGCCAGCAGCGTAGTAGCGGGGGGGCCAGATACGCAGTATTTT	CASSVVAGGPDTQYF
TRBV3-1	.	TRBJ1-4	few	TGTGCCAGCAGCCTGTCTTCTTCGACTTTGTTTTTT	CASSLSSSTLFF
TRBV7-2	.	TRBJ1-2	.	TGTGCCAGCAGCTTCCGGCAGGGCTACACCTTC	CASSFRQGYTF
TRBV7-9	TRBD1	TRBJ1-1	few	TGTGCCAGCAGCCCCATTCCATCGACAGGGGCTGGAACTGAAGCTTTCTTT	CASSPIPSTGAGTEAFF
TRBV6-5	TRBD1	TRBJ2-5	.	TGTGCCAGCAACCCCTGGACAGGGGGGAAAGAGACCCAGTACTTC	CASNPWTGGKETQYF
TRBV7-9	TRBD2	TRBJ2-5	.	TGTGCCAGCAGCCACCGGTTTTTAGCGGGAGGTTCACAAGAGACCCAGTACTTC	CASSHRFLAGGSQETQYF
TRBV15	.	TRBJ1-1	few	TGTGCCACCAGCAGAGTCCCGGGGGCGAAATCGGAAGCTTTCTTT	CATSRVPGAKSEAFF